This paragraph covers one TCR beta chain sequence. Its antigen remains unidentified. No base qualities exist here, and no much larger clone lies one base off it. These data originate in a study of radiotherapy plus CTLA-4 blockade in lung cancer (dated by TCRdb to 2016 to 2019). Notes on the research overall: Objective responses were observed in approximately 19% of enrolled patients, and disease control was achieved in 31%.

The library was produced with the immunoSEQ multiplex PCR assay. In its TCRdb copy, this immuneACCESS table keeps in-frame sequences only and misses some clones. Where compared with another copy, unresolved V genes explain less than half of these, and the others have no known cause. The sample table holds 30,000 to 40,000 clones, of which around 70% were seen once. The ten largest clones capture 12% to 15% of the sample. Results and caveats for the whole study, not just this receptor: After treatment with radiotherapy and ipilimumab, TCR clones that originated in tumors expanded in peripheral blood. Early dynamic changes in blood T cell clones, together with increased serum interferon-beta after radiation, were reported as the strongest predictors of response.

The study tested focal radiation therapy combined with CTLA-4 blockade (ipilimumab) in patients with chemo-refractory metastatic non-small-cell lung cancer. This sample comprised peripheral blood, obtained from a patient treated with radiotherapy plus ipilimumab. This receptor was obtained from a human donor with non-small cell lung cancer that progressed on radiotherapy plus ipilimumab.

Read as DNA, the sequence is TGTGCCAGCAGCTCACTAGCGGGAGACAATGAGCAGTTCTTC. Its translation is CASSSLAGDNEQFF. The chain employs TRBV7-6 and TRBJ2-1, with 11 bases matching TRBD2. CDR1 and CDR2 (SGHVS, FNYEAQ) derive from the germline V gene. The cysteine opens and the phenylalanine closes a CDR3 of 14 amino acids. The CDR3 DNA has 42 bases and is translated from base 1. Compared with germline, V lacks 4 bases and J lacks 5 bases; bases without a gene match: 1.